The 28 T cell receptor beta chains below all came from one sample that was sequenced in a study of OX40 agonist ivuxolimab in advanced cancers. Clones were sequenced by immunoSEQ multiplex PCR, and TCRdb holds only the in-frame ones, with some missing. The sample comprises 68,000 or so clones, about 84% of which are singletons, and roughly 11% rests with the top ten. The starting material was CD4+ or CD8+ T cells sorted from blood, obtained in a trial of the OX40 agonist ivuxolimab. These receptors all come from an adult with an advanced solid tumor such as melanoma, head and neck, liver or kidney cancer.

The genes are TRBV18 and TRBJ2-1; possibly TRBD1 for D (6 bases). V lost 2 bases and J lost 0, with 11 bases in between. The CDR3 covers 16 residues. In germline, CDR1 is KGHSH, CDR2 LQKENI. This chain's CDR3 is CASSPMDRISYNEQFF. The CDR3, as DNA: TGTGCCAGCTCACCAATGGACAGAATCTCCTACAATGAGCAGTTCTTC.

CDR3 in DNA: TGTGCCAGCAGCAGCGGGAGCGGAGAGACCCAGTACTTC. Protein sequence: CASSSGSGETQYF. The chain couples TRBV7-2 to TRBJ2-5, with 8 bases that match TRBD2. The CDR3 is 13 residues long. The J segment lost 4 bases and the V segment lost 5 bases, leaving 3 bases of the junction unmatched. CDR1 and CDR2 (germline): SGHTA, FQGNSA.

The chain uses TRBV5-1 and TRBJ2-2, with D perhaps TRBD1 (5 bases). Germline CDR1 reads SGHRS; CDR2 reads YFSETQ. The CDR3 runs to 15 residues. The ends were cut back, 0 bases at V and 0 bases at J, with 6 bases in the middle. CDR3 residues: CASSLGQSNTGELFF. The CDR3, as DNA: TGCGCCAGCAGCTTGGGACAGTCGAACACCGGGGAGCTGTTTTTT.

For the CDR3, the DNA is TGTGCCAGCAGCTTAGGGGAACAGGGGTCCGAGCATTTT. Protein: CASSLGEQGSEHF. The J gene is TRBJ1-5, the V gene TRBV7-9, with 7 bases that match TRBD1. Germline loops: CDR1 SEHNR, CDR2 FQNEAQ (reference sequence). V trimming: 1 base; J trimming: 14 bases; junction bases outside the gene matches: 8. The CDR3 length is 13 residues.

The rearrangement uses TRBV5-1 and TRBJ2-1; TRBD1 matches at 9 bases. Germline V gives CDR1 SGHRS, CDR2 YFSETQ. V lost 0 bases to trimming and J lost 7 bases; unmatched junction nucleotides: 8. This CDR3 spans 16 amino acids. The CDR3 spells CASSLEGGQGGNEQFF. The CDR3 nucleotides read TGCGCCAGCAGCTTGGAAGGGGGACAGGGTGGTAATGAGCAGTTCTTC.

This rearrangement joins TRBV6-4 to TRBJ2-1; D is perhaps TRBD1 (6 bases). Germline V lookup: CDR1 MRHNA, CDR2 SNTAGT. The CDR3 is 16 residues long. Trimming removed 9 bases at V and 0 bases at J, with 18 bases between. In DNA form, the CDR3 reads TGTGCCAGAAGCCCTGGACAGTTGAGCTCCTACAATGAGCAGTTCTTC. Its translation: CARSPGQLSSYNEQFF.

The chain recombines TRBV2 with TRBJ1-6; the match to TRBD1 covers 9 bases. Germline values: CDR1 SNHLY, CDR2 FYNNEI. V gave up 4 bases and J gave up 7 bases; unmatched junction bases: 2. The CDR3 totals 14 residues. The CDR3 DNA reads TGTGCCAGCAGTGCACAGGGGGCAAATTCACCCCTCCACTTT. Translated, it gives CASSAQGANSPLHF.

This chain uses TRBV15 with TRBJ1-4, with TRBD1 identical over 7 bases. There are 16 residues in the CDR3. V was clipped by 3 bases and J by 6 bases; unmatched bases: 10. Germline V gene data show CDR1 as LNHNV and CDR2 as YYDKDF (reference sequence). CDR3 nucleotides: TGTGCCACCAGCAGGGCCCAAGACAGGGACTATGAAAAACTGTTTTTT. Translating gives CATSRAQDRDYEKLFF.

Regarding this clone: Germline and junction disagree at one end, which may indicate a read error. Written as DNA, the CDR3 is TGTGCCAGCGGTGAGGGACAGGGGGCTACCGGGGAGCTGTTTTTT. Translation: CASGEGQGATGELFF. This sequence joins TRBV2 and TRBJ2-2; 12 nucleotides line up with TRBD1. The germline V gene has CDR1 SNHLY and CDR2 FYNNEI. The CDR3 is made up of 15 amino acids.

V and J are TRBV6-6 and TRBJ2-2, with D unresolved. Trimming took off 6 bases at V and 3 bases at J, with 11 bases between the two ends. The CDR3 has 14 amino acids. CDR1 is MNHNY, CDR2 SVGAGI, per germline (reference sequence). The CDR3 loop reads CASSPRYDTGELFF. CDR3 in DNA: TGTGCCAGCAGCCCACGGTACGACACCGGGGAGCTGTTTTTT.

This clone appeared a single time. The chain uses TRBV28 and TRBJ1-4; maybe TRBD1 (5 bases). The CDR3 runs to 15 residues. V lost 4 bases to trimming and J lost 11 bases, with 20 bases between them. The V gene's germline CDR1 is MDHEN and CDR2 SYDVKM. The CDR3 spells CASSSGDRGVNKLFF. CDR3 DNA: TGTGCCAGCAGTTCGGGCGACAGAGGGGTCAACAAACTGTTTTTT.

Concerning this clone: Additional DNA sequences in this sample encode the identical CDR3. V gene TRBV19 combines with J gene TRBJ2-7; D is possibly TRBD1 or TRBD2 (6 bases each). Trimming pared 10 bases from V and 1 base from J, leaving 17 bases between. This CDR3 contains 14 residues. Germline V gene lookup returns CDR1 LNHDA and CDR2 SQIVND (reference sequence). The CDR3 coding sequence is TGTGCCACCGGGATTGGGGGGCAATCCTACGAGCAGTACTTC. Residues: CATGIGGQSYEQYF.

The rearrangement links TRBV7-2 to TRBJ2-4; D gene uncertain. V was clipped by 3 bases and J by 0 bases, with 12 bases between them. The CDR3 contains 16 residues. The germline V gene has CDR1 SGHTA and CDR2 FQGNSA. Here the CDR3 reads CASSFNRELAKNIQYF. The CDR3 nucleotides read TGTGCCAGCAGCTTTAATAGGGAACTAGCCAAAAACATTCAGTACTTC. Based on the CDR3 plus reference TRBV7-2 and TRBJ2-4, the full variable domain is GAGVSQSPSNKVTEKGKDVELRCDPISGHTALYWYRQSLGQGLEFLIYFQGNSAPDKSGLPSDRFSAERTGGSVSTLTIQRTQQEDSAVYLCASSFNRELAKNIQYFGAGTRLSVL.

V gene TRBV5-4 combines with J gene TRBJ2-5, with D unresolved. This CDR3 is 13 amino acids long. V was cut by 6 bases and J by 5 bases, with 14 bases left in between. CDR1 SGHNT and CDR2 YYREEE come from the germline V gene (reference sequence). The CDR3 DNA sequence: TGTGCCAGCAAAGAGGCAGACCGGGAGACCCAGTACTTC. Translating gives CASKEADRETQYF.

The gene calls are TRBV2 and TRBJ2-7, with a weak D call TRBD1 (5 bases). V was cut by 6 bases and J by 0 bases, with 15 bases left in between. The CDR3 contains 15 residues. Germline V gives CDR1 SNHLY, CDR2 FYNNEI. For the CDR3, the DNA is TGTGCCAGCAGCCTCGACAGCATGAGCTCCTACGAGCAGTACGTC. Its translation: CASSLDSMSSYEQYV.

The chain recombines TRBV19 with TRBJ2-1; TRBD2 is a possible D gene (6 bases). The CDR3 sequence is 15 residues long. Trimming stripped 5 bases from V and 7 bases from J, with 18 bases between. CDR1 and CDR2 (germline): LNHDA, SQIVND (reference sequence). The CDR3 protein is CASSFPGLGLNEQFF. In DNA, the CDR3 is TGTGCCAGTAGTTTCCCGGGACTTGGCCTTAATGAGCAGTTCTTC.

This rearrangement joins TRBV19 to TRBJ2-1; D gene unclear. CDR1 is LNHDA, CDR2 SQIVND, per germline (reference sequence). This CDR3 is 16 amino acids long. V gave up 9 bases and J gave up 3 bases, with 21 bases separating them. CDR3 DNA: TGTGCCAGCAGCCTTTTCCTCGTAGGAAGCTACAATGAGCAGTTCTTC. Its translation: CASSLFLVGSYNEQFF.

This chain joins TRBV5-4 and TRBJ2-7, with TRBD1 matching over 10 bases. The CDR3 is 15 amino acids. J lost 3 bases, V lost 5 bases, and 8 bases had no gene match. Germline loops: CDR1 SGHNT, CDR2 YYREEE (reference sequence). The CDR3 spells CASRLPGDRGYEQYF. As DNA, the CDR3 is TGTGCCAGCAGATTGCCCGGGGACAGGGGCTACGAGCAGTACTTC. Complete variable domain (other parts from reference TRBV5-4 and TRBJ2-7): ETGVTQSPTHLIKTRGQQVTLRCSSQSGHNTVSWYQQALGQGPQFIFQYYREEENGRGNFPPRFSGLQFPNYSSELNVNALELDDSALYLCASRLPGDRGYEQYFGPGTRLTVT.

The chain uses TRBV30 and TRBJ1-3; D might be TRBD1 (5 bases). Per germline, CDR1 GTSNPN and CDR2 SVGIG (reference sequence). The CDR3 covers 14 residues. Trimming pared 6 bases from V and 0 bases from J, leaving 12 bases between. In DNA, the CDR3 is TGTGCCTGCGGGGGGACCGACTCTGGAAACACCATATATTTT. Residues: CACGGTDSGNTIYF.

The chain has TRBV10-1 and TRBJ2-5; a weak D match, TRBD2 (6 bases). V lost 4 bases and J lost 0, with 12 bases in between. The CDR3 is 15 residues long. Per the germline V gene, CDR1 is WNHNN and CDR2 is SYGVQD (reference sequence). In DNA form, the CDR3 reads TGCGCCAGCAGTGTGGGAGGACAAAACCAAGAGACCCAGTACTTC. It translates to CASSVGGQNQETQYF.

J is TRBJ1-2 and V is TRBV6-1, with D hard to call. In germline, CDR1 is MNHNS, CDR2 SASEGT. The CDR3 runs to 14 residues. Trimming left V 4 bases short and J 5 bases short, with 14 bases between. CDR3 DNA: TGTGCCAGCAGTGTTCTAACGGATCTTTATGGCTACACCTTC. Its translation is CASSVLTDLYGYTF.

The rearrangement uses TRBV5-1 and TRBJ1-1; D unresolved. The CDR3 sequence is 16 residues long. Trimming shortened V by 0 bases and J by 1 base, and 13 bases separated the two germline ends. The germline gives CDR1 SGHRS, CDR2 YFSETQ. The CDR3 DNA reads TGCGCCAGCAGCTTGGCCATGGAGACGGCGAACACTGAAGCTTTCTTT. Its protein is CASSLAMETANTEAFF. The full variable domain, its missing parts supplied by reference TRBV5-1 and TRBJ1-1, is KAGVTQTPRYLIKTRGQQVTLSCSPISGHRSVSWYQQTPGQGLQFLFEYFSETQRNKGNFPGRFSGRQFSNSRSEMNVSTLELGDSALYLCASSLAMETANTEAFFGQGTRLTVV.

This clone appeared a few times. The chain is built from TRBV11-2 and TRBJ2-7; D is ambiguous. Per germline, CDR1 SGHAT and CDR2 FQNNGV. Trimming cost V 1 base and J 1 base, with 5 bases left between them. The CDR3 contains 13 residues. Written as DNA, the CDR3 is TGTGCCAGCAGCTTAGGACGGTCCTACGAGCAGTACGTC. Its translation is CASSLGRSYEQYV.

This clone was seen only once. This chain links TRBV6-4 with TRBJ1-5; 10 nucleotides line up with TRBD1. V shed 7 bases, J shed 8 bases, and the junction held 8 bases outside the gene matches. The CDR3 runs 14 residues. CDR1 and CDR2 from the germline V gene are MRHNA and SNTAGT. The CDR3, as DNA: TGTGCCAGCATAGGGACAGGGGTACGGAAGCCCCAGCATTTT. It translates to CASIGTGVRKPQHF.

J is TRBJ2-5 and V is TRBV29-1, with a weak D call TRBD1 (6 bases). Trimming shortened V by 5 bases and J by 5 bases, and 12 bases separated the two germline ends. This CDR3 has 12 amino acids. CDR1 SQVTM and CDR2 ANQGSEA come from the germline V gene. The CDR3 here is CSVRAQGETQYF. Here the CDR3 DNA reads TGCAGCGTTCGGGCCCAGGGGGAGACCCAGTACTTC.

J is TRBJ2-7 and V is TRBV2; 7 bases are shared with TRBD1. Germline CDR1 is SNHLY and CDR2 is FYNNEI. This CDR3 spans 13 amino acids. V dropped 5 bases and J dropped 7; count of bases not matched to a gene: 8. CDR3 region: CASSYDRVAEQYF. The DNA for the CDR3 is TGTGCCAGCAGTTACGACAGGGTGGCAGAGCAGTACTTC.

V and J are TRBV6-1 and TRBJ1-1; D is perhaps TRBD1 (6 bases). The germline V and J ends were trimmed by 4 bases and 1 base, with 10 bases remaining between them. CDR3 length: 14 residues. The germline CDR1 and CDR2 sequences are MNHNS and SASEGT. The CDR3 spells CASSAQTGNTEAFF. The CDR3 bases are TGTGCCAGCAGTGCTCAGACAGGGAACACTGAAGCTTTCTTT.

The V and J genes are TRBV19 and TRBJ2-2; D unresolved. CDR3 length equals 16 residues. CDR1 is LNHDA, CDR2 SQIVND, per germline (reference sequence). V shed 1 base and J shed 5 bases, with 14 bases lying between them. In DNA form, the CDR3 reads TGTGCCAGTAGTATAGTGAAGAGCACCAGGACCGGGGAGCTGTTTTTT. Encoded protein: CASSIVKSTRTGELFF.